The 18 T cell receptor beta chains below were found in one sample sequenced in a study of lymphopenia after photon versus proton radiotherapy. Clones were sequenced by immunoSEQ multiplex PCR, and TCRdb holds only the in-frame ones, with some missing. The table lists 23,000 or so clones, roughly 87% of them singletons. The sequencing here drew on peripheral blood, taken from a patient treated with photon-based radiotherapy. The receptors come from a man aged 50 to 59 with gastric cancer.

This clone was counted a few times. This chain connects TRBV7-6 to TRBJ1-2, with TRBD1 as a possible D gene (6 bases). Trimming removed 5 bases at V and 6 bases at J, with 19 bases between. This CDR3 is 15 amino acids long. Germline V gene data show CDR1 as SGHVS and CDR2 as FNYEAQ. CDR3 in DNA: TGTGCCAGCAGCCAATCACAGGGCGGTAAACATGGCTACACCTTC. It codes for CASSQSQGGKHGYTF.

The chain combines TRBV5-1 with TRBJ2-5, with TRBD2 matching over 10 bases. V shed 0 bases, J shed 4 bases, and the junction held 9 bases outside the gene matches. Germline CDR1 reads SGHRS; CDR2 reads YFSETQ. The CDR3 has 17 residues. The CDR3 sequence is CASSLVSGGAGGETQYF. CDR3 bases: TGCGCCAGCAGCTTGGTAAGCGGGGGGGCCGGAGGAGAGACCCAGTACTTC.

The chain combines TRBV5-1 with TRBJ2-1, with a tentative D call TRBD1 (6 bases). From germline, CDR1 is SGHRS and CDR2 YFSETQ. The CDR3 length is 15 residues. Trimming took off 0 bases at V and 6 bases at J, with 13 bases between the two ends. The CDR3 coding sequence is TGCGCCAGCAGCTTGGAGGGGGTGTGGGTCAATGAGCAGTTCTTC. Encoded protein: CASSLEGVWVNEQFF.

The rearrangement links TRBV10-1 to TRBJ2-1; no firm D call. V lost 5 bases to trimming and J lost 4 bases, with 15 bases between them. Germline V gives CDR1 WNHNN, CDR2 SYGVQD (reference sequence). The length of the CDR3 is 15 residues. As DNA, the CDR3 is TGCGCCAGCAGTCCCGAAATGGAACGTTACAATGAGCAGTTCTTC. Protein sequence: CASSPEMERYNEQFF.

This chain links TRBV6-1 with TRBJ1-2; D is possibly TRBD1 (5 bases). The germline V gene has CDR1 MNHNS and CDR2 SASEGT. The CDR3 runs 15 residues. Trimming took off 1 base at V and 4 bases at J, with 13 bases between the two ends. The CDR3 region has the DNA TGTGCCAGCAGTGAAGGGACATTGGGCGTCTATGGCTACACCTTC. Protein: CASSEGTLGVYGYTF.

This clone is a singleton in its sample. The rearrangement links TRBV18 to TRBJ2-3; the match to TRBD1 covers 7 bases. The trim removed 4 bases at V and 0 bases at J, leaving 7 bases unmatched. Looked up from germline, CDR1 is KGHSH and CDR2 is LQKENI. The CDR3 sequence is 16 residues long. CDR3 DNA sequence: TGTGCCAGCTCACAGGACAGGAAACCGAGCACAGATACGCAGTATTTT. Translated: CASSQDRKPSTDTQYF.

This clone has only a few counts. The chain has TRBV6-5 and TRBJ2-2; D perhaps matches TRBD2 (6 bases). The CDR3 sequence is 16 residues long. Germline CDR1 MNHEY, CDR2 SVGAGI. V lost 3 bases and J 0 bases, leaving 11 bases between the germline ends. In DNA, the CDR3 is TGTGCCAGCAGTTATGCGTCGGGGGCGAACACCGGGGAGCTGTTTTTT. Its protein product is CASSYASGANTGELFF.

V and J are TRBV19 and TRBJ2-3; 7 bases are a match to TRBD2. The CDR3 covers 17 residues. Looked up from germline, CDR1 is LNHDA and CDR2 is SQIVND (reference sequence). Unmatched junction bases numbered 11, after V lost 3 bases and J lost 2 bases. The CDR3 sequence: CASSIGATSEYTDTQYF. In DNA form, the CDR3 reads TGTGCCAGTAGTATCGGGGCTACTAGCGAATACACAGATACGCAGTATTTT.

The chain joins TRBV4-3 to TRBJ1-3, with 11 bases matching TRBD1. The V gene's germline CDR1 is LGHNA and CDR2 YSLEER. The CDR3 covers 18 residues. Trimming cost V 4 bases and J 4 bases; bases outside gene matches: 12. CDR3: CASSPYRTGGAVGNTIYF. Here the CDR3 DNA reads TGCGCCAGCAGCCCCTATCGGACAGGGGGCGCGGTGGGAAACACCATATATTTT.

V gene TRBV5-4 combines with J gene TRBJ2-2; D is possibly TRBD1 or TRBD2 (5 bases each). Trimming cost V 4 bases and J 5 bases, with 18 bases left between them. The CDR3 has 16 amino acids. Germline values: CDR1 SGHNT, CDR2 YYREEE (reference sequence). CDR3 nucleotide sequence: TGTGCCAGCAGCCACCCCGGGGCCCAGAGTACCGGGGAGCTGTTTTTT. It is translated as CASSHPGAQSTGELFF. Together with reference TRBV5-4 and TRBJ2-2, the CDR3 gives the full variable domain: ETGVTQSPTHLIKTRGQQVTLRCSSQSGHNTVSWYQQALGQGPQFIFQYYREEENGRGNFPPRFSGLQFPNYSSELNVNALELDDSALYLCASSHPGAQSTGELFFGEGSRLTVL.

This CDR3 reads CASSYQEGTEAFF. In nucleotides, the CDR3 is TGTGCCAGCTCATACCAGGAGGGCACTGAAGCTTTCTTT. The gene calls are TRBV18 and TRBJ1-1, with D hard to call. Trimming pared 5 bases from V and 4 bases from J, leaving 11 bases between. The CDR3 loop spans 13 amino acids. CDR1 is KGHSH, CDR2 LQKENI, per germline.

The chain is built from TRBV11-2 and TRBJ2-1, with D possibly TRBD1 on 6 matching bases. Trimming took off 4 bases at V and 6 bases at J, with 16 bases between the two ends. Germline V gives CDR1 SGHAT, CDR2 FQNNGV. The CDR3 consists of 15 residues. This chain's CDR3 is CASSSTRGSGNEQFF. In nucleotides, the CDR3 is TGTGCCAGCAGCTCGACCAGGGGCTCGGGCAATGAGCAGTTCTTC.

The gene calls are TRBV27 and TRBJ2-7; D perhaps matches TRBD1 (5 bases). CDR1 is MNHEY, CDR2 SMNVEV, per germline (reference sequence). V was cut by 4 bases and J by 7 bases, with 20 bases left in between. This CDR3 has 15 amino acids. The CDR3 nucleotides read TGTGCCAGCAGTTCTACCCCCGCAGGGCTGTGGGAGCAGTACTTC. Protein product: CASSSTPAGLWEQYF.

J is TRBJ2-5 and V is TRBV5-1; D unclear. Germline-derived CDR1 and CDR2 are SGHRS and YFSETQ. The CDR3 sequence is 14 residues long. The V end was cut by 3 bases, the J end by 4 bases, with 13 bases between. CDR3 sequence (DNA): TGCGCCAGCAGCTCCCCCCCGCCTAGAGAGACCCAGTACTTC. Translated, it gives CASSSPPPRETQYF.

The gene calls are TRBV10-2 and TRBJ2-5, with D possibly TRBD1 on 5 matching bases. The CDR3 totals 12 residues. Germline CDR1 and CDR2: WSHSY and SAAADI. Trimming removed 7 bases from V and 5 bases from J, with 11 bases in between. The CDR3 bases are TGCGCCAGCAAAGCAGGGTGGGAGACCCAGTACTTC. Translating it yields CASKAGWETQYF.

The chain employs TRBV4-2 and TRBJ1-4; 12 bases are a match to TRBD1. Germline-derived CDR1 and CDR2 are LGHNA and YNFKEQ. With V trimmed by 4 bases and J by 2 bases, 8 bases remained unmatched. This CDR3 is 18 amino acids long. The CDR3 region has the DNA TGTGCCAGCAGCCCTCAAGGGACAGGGGGCGCGACTAATGAAAAACTGTTTTTT. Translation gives CASSPQGTGGATNEKLFF.

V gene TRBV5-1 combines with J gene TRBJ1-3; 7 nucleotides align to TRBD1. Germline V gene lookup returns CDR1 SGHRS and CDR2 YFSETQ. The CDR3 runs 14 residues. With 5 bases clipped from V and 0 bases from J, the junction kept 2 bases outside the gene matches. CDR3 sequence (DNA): TGCGCCAGCAGTGACAGGGCCTCTGGAAACACCATATATTTT. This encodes CASSDRASGNTIYF.

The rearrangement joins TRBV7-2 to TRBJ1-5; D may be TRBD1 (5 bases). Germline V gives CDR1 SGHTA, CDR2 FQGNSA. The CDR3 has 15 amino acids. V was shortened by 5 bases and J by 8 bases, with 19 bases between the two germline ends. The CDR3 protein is CASSPQPGPGEPQHF. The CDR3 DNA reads TGTGCCAGCAGCCCCCAACCGGGGCCGGGGGAGCCCCAGCATTTT.